This T cell receptor beta chain was recovered during a study of cytomegalovirus exposure and HLA in healthy donors. Findings and limits, study-wide: Cytomegalovirus status was reportedly diagnosed by the classifier with high specificity and sensitivity. In a later analysis, donors in an Asian-associated ancestry cluster reportedly had fewer N-insertions in productive TCRs than the cohort mean. CMV antigen specificity was confirmed in vitro for three CMV-associated chains. In a later analysis, most CMV-associated TCR beta chains appeared HLA-restricted.

The PCR contained 60 Vbeta and 13 Jbeta primers. Profiled with immunoSEQ multiplex PCR; TCRdb holds only in-frame clones, not every one. The sample lists about 170,000 clones, roughly three quarters occurring once. The CDR3 is 12 amino acids. CDR1 GTSNPN and CDR2 SVGIG come from the germline V gene (reference sequence). Trimming pared 2 bases from V and 7 bases from J, leaving 11 bases between. As regards this clone: The target antigen is unknown.

The TCR sequence derives from a woman in her fifties or sixties in good health and CMV-seronegative. The specimen sequenced was PBMCs. The chain carries TRBV30 and TRBJ2-5; no firm D call. This chain's CDR3 is CAWSPIHGTQYF. As DNA, the CDR3 is TGTGCCTGGAGTCCCATTCACGGGACCCAGTACTTC. The full variable domain, rest sourced from reference TRBV30 and TRBJ2-5, is SQTIHQWPATLVQPVGSPLSLECTVEGTSNPNLYWYRQAAGRGLQLLFYSVGIGQISSEVPQNLSASRPQDRQFILSSKKLLLSDSGFYLCAWSPIHGTQYFGPGTRLLVL.